The clone carrying this T cell receptor beta chain was counted a single time. This specimen comes from a study of cytomegalovirus exposure and HLA in healthy donors. PCR used 60 Vbeta primers and 13 Jbeta primers. The protocol was immunoSEQ multiplex PCR, while the TCRdb copy is restricted to in-frame clones and leaves out a portion. The data show about 130,000 clones, approximately 87% seen once. V was trimmed by 10 bases and J by 7 bases, leaving 19 bases between them. Germline lookup yields CDR1 MNHEY and CDR2 SMNVEV (reference sequence). This CDR3 has 14 residues. Sequencing input: PBMCs. The rearrangement uses TRBV27 and TRBJ2-2; a weak D match, TRBD2 (6 bases). The sequence was collected from a man between 18 and 35 years old in good health and CMV-seropositive. As DNA, the CDR3 is TGTGCCACCGCGTGGGGGGATTTGGACGGGGAGCTGTTTTTT. It translates to CATAWGDLDGELFF.